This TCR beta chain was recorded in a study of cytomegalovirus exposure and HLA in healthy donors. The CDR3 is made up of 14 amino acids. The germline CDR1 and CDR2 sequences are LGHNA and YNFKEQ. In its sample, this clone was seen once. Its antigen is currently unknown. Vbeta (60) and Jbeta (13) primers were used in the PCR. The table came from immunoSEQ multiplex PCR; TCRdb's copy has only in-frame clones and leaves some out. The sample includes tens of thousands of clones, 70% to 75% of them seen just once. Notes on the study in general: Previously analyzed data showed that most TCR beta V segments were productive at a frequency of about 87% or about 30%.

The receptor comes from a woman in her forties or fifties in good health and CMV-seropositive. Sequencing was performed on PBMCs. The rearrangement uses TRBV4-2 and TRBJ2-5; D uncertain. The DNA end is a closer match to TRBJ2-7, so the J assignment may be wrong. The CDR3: CASSGEAEGYEQYF. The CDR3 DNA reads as TGTGCCAGCAGCGGAGAGGCGGAAGGATACGAGCAGTACTTC.